Below are 17 T cell receptor beta chains sequenced from a single sample in a study of PD-1 blockade in classical Hodgkin lymphoma. Time point given: cycle 4 day 1 (C4D1), after five to seven weeks of nivolumab. Every patient was affected by relapse after autologous stem cell transplantation, while exposure to brentuximab vedotin was not uniform. Using magnetic negative selection, the CD4+ T cells were separated out of thawed PBMCs. Clones were sequenced by immunoSEQ multiplex PCR, and TCRdb holds only the in-frame ones, with some missing. The sample lists approximately 29,000 clones, more than 60% occurring once. The material sequenced was CD4+ T cells from blood, taken before the fourth cycle of nivolumab. The origin of the receptors is a human donor with classical Hodgkin lymphoma.

This clone was observed once. J is TRBJ1-2 and V is TRBV28; D not certain. The V and J ends lost 7 bases and 3 bases respectively, with 12 bases between them. The germline gives CDR1 MDHEN, CDR2 SYDVKM. The CDR3 length is 13 residues. This CDR3 is CASTLGLDYGYTF. CDR3 bases: TGTGCCAGCACCCTAGGGTTGGACTATGGCTACACCTTC.

This clone occurred a few times. This chain uses TRBV6-5 with TRBJ2-5; D remains unclear. The CDR3 loop spans 13 amino acids. Germline CDR1 MNHEY, CDR2 SVGAGI. Trimming removed 4 bases from V and 9 bases from J, with 15 bases in between. The CDR3 nucleotides are TGTGCCAGCAGTTCTAACTCACGGGTATCCCAGTACTTC. This sequence encodes CASSSNSRVSQYF.

The rearrangement uses TRBV7-9 and TRBJ2-3, with 8 bases aligning to TRBD2. Germline-derived CDR1 and CDR2 are SEHNR and FQNEAQ (reference sequence). With V trimmed by 3 bases and J by 4 bases, 0 bases remained unmatched. The CDR3 totals 13 residues. CDR3 in amino acids: CASSLRGADTQYF. In nucleotides, the CDR3 is TGTGCCAGCAGCTTGCGGGGGGCAGATACGCAGTATTTT.

The V call is TRBV21-1, the J call TRBJ2-7; the table's D call, TRBD1, was not checked against the DNA. TRBV21-1 is termed a pseudogene. The CDR3 consists of 14 residues. The CDR3 sequence: CASSFGQGPYEQYF. The CDR3 nucleotides are TGTGCCAGCAGCTTCGGACAGGGTCCCTACGAGCAGTACTTC.

This clone was picked up one time. CDR3 residues: CASSYAGSTDTQYF. The DNA of the CDR3 is TGTGCCAGCAGTTATGCGGGGAGCACAGATACGCAGTATTTT. V is TRBV7-9 and J is TRBJ2-3; tentatively, D is TRBD2 (6 bases). This CDR3 contains 14 residues. Trimming stripped 6 bases from V and 0 bases from J, with 10 bases between. Germline CDR1 reads SEHNR; CDR2 reads FQNEAQ (reference sequence). The full variable domain, with the rest looked up from reference TRBV7-9 and TRBJ2-3, is DTGVSQNPRHKITKRGQNVTFRCDPISEHNRLYWYRQTLGQGPEFLTYFQNEAQLEKSRLLSDRFSAERPKGSFSTLEIQRTEQGDSAMYLCASSYAGSTDTQYFGPGTRLTVL.

J is TRBJ2-7 and V is TRBV28, with a tentative D call TRBD1 (5 bases). The V gene's germline CDR1 is MDHEN and CDR2 SYDVKM. V was trimmed by 5 bases and J by 1 base, leaving 12 bases between them. The CDR3 totals 14 residues. The CDR3: CASSLLTDSYEQYF. Written as DNA, the CDR3 is TGTGCCAGCAGTCTTCTGACAGATTCCTACGAGCAGTACTTC.

The chain's CDR3 is CASSLSGKVKPQHF. The DNA for the CDR3 is TGTGCCAGCAGTTTGTCAGGAAAGGTAAAGCCCCAGCATTTT. V usage is TRBV28 and J usage is TRBJ1-5; D ambiguous. Between the trimmed V and J ends, which lost 3 bases and 8 bases, there was a span of 14 bases. Germline loops: CDR1 MDHEN, CDR2 SYDVKM. The CDR3 totals 14 residues.

This clone is a singleton in its sample. This chain links TRBV5-1 with TRBJ2-1; 7 bases agree with TRBD2. Germline lookup yields CDR1 SGHRS and CDR2 YFSETQ. CDR3 length equals 12 residues. Trimming at V came to 3 bases and at J to 6 bases, leaving 0 bases not matched to a gene. In nucleotides, the CDR3 is TGCGCCAGCAGCTCGGGGGGCAATGAGCAGTTCTTC. It is translated as CASSSGGNEQFF.

The table lists this clone with a count of one. This sequence joins TRBV9 and TRBJ2-2; D not certain. This CDR3 comprises 14 residues. CDR1 is SGDLS and CDR2 is YYNGEE in the germline V gene. V dropped 0 bases and J dropped 1 base, with 4 bases sitting between them. In DNA, the CDR3 is TGTGCCAGCAGCGTAGGGCGGAACACCGGGGAGCTGTTTTTT. Its translation: CASSVGRNTGELFF.

The chain joins TRBV25-1 to TRBJ2-7; either TRBD1 or TRBD2 may supply D (6 bases each). The CDR3 covers 15 residues. The V end was cut by 3 bases, the J end by 2 bases, with 14 bases between. Germline V lookup: CDR1 MGHDK, CDR2 SYGVNS. The CDR3 DNA is TGTGCCAGCAGTGATTCTAGGGGGGTCACCTACGAGCAGTACTTC. This encodes CASSDSRGVTYEQYF.

The chain recombines TRBV2 with TRBJ2-3, with D perhaps TRBD2 (6 bases). V was clipped by 4 bases and J by 2 bases, with 10 bases between them. CDR1 is SNHLY and CDR2 is FYNNEI in the germline V gene. The CDR3 contains 14 residues. The CDR3 bases are TGTGCCAGCAGTGGAGGCGGGGTCACAGATACGCAGTATTTT. Protein sequence: CASSGGGVTDTQYF.

There are a few counts of this clone. The CDR3 loop reads CASSPRPQVLNEKLFF. The CDR3 coding sequence is TGTGCCAGCAGCCCTCGTCCCCAGGTGCTCAATGAAAAACTGTTTTTT. This rearrangement joins TRBV9 to TRBJ1-4; D remains unclear. CDR1 is SGDLS, CDR2 YYNGEE, per germline. This CDR3 is built from 16 residues. V lost 4 bases to trimming and J lost 5 bases, with 18 bases between them.

Only one count was recorded for this clone. The rearrangement links TRBV5-4 to TRBJ2-1; D call uncertain. V was pared by 1 base and J by 8 bases, with 10 bases between. In germline, CDR1 is SGHNT, CDR2 YYREEE (reference sequence). CDR3 length: 13 residues. CDR3 in amino acids: CASSLPGGDEQFF. CDR3 nucleotides: TGTGCCAGCAGCTTGCCAGGCGGCGATGAGCAGTTCTTC.

This chain connects TRBV29-1 to TRBJ2-6; the D gene is possibly TRBD2 (7 bases). V was cut by 6 bases and J by 0 bases, with 24 bases left in between. The CDR3 is made up of 19 amino acids. CDR1 SQVTM and CDR2 ANQGSEA come from the germline V gene. The CDR3 DNA reads as TGCAGCGTCCCAGTTGTGGGCGGGGGCCCAAACTCTGGGGCCAACGTCCTGACTTTC. It encodes CSVPVVGGGPNSGANVLTF.

The sample holds a few counts of this clone. The rearrangement uses TRBV5-1 and TRBJ1-1; TRBD1 is a possible D gene (6 bases). Germline V gene data show CDR1 as SGHRS and CDR2 as YFSETQ. Trimming cost V 5 bases and J 7 bases, with 12 bases left between them. The CDR3 has 12 residues. CDR3 sequence: CASRVAQGEAFF. Here the CDR3 DNA reads TGCGCCAGCAGAGTAGCACAGGGTGAAGCTTTCTTT.

V gene TRBV5-1 combines with J gene TRBJ1-2; TRBD1 agrees at 7 bases. Germline loops: CDR1 SGHRS, CDR2 YFSETQ. The CDR3 runs 14 residues. V was pared by 4 bases and J by 2 bases, with 5 bases of the junction left unmatched. CDR3 loop: CASSQSTGNYGYTF. The CDR3 DNA is TGCGCCAGCAGCCAATCGACAGGGAACTATGGCTACACCTTC.

This clone was recorded a few times. The chain employs TRBV9 and TRBJ2-2; no definite D call. CDR3 length: 17 residues. Looked up from germline, CDR1 is SGDLS and CDR2 is YYNGEE. V was cut by 0 bases and J by 2 bases, with 14 bases left in between. In DNA form, the CDR3 reads TGTGCCAGCAGCGTAGCCGCCGTAAGGGCTAACACCGGGGAGCTGTTTTTT. Translated, it gives CASSVAAVRANTGELFF.